This TCR beta chain was sequenced in a study of control samples from healthy donors and cancer patients. TCRdb's table, derived via immunoSEQ multiplex PCR, lists solely in-frame clones and lacks some. The data show 80,000 to 100,000 clones, with more than 90% seen just once and 2.5% to 3.5% held by the top ten. The CDR3 runs to 16 residues. Germline V CDR1 and CDR2: LGHNA, YSLEER. V trimming: 0 bases; J trimming: 12 bases; junction bases outside the gene matches: 11. This clonotype was sampled from a human donor in good health. The donor label of this sample is uncertain. Sequences were obtained from blood. The chain combines TRBV4-3 with TRBJ2-1; TRBD2 agrees at 10 bases. The CDR3 bases are TGCGCCAGCAGCCAAGAAGGTGGTCTAGCGGGGGCCCCGCAGTTCTTC. This encodes CASSQEGGLAGAPQFF.